This TCR beta chain was captured by sequencing in a study of regulatory T cells in long-lasting Graves disease. This clonotype was counted a few times. The CDR3 loop spans 16 amino acids. From germline, CDR1 is SGHRS and CDR2 YFSETQ. Trimming stripped 4 bases from V and 4 bases from J, with 17 bases between. Time point meaning: newly diagnosed GD, antithyroid drugs for less than 3 months. The TCR library was made from RNA extracted from PBMCs. To make TCR beta libraries, researchers used iRepertoire HTBI primers and Arm-PCR of CDR3 regions. MiXCR, run by TCRdb on the multiplex PCR reads, gives a single entry per CDR3 protein. The table shows more than 450,000 distinct CDR3 sequences, with 15% to 20% occurring only once. Separately, the same data were catalogued under a study of T cells in Graves' hyperthyroidism and ophthalmopathy.

This chain uses TRBV5-1 with TRBJ2-2, with D perhaps being TRBD1 or TRBD2 (5 bases each). The sequencing used peripheral blood mononuclear cells (PBMCs), collected at new diagnosis, from a patient treated with antithyroid drugs. This receptor was identified in a man aged 40-49 years with Graves disease. The CDR3 DNA follows: TGCGCCAGCAGCCTAAGGACTGGGGGTGGCACCGGGGAGCTGTTTTTT. Translated: CASSLRTGGGTGELFF.